A single T cell receptor beta chain is shown here with its context. Its antigen is undetermined. This entry comes from a study of cytomegalovirus exposure and HLA in healthy donors. Study-wide background: In an early release, HLA-typed donors contributed 90 million or so unique TCR sequences. Study-wide findings and caveats: While the bulk of TCR sequences proved rare, some public TCRs turned up in many donors. 87-base-pair reads could not separate some V segments, including TRBV6-2 and TRBV6-3.

V gave up 4 bases and J gave up 2 bases; unmatched junction bases: 6. Germline CDR1 and CDR2: SGHRS and YFSETQ. The CDR3 is made up of 16 amino acids. PCR was performed using 60 Vbeta and 13 Jbeta primers. Sequenced by immunoSEQ multiplex PCR; TCRdb stores in-frame clones only, minus some. Altogether over 130,000 clones are present, more than 75% being singletons, with the ten largest covering approximately 5.6%. This clonotype was sampled from a middle-aged woman in good health and CMV-seropositive. Sequencing was performed on PBMCs. The chain has TRBV5-1 and TRBJ2-2; 9 nucleotides align to TRBD1. The CDR3 spells CASSTMDRGNTGELFF. The CDR3 bases are TGCGCCAGCAGCACCATGGACAGGGGAAACACCGGGGAGCTGTTTTTT.